This paragraph covers one TCR beta chain sequence. Its matching antigen is unknown. CD45RO negativity and positive selection for CCR7 defined naive CD8 cells, a population that excluded terminally differentiated effector memory CD45RA+ cells. Every donor, a Caucasian adult, lived in Nashville, Tennessee. The assay was immunoSEQ multiplex PCR, and TCRdb's table has in-frame clones only and misses some. This repertoire shows about 2 million clones, less than 95% found once; its top ten account for 0.9% to 1.5%. These data are taken from a study of shared clonotypes between healthy human individuals. Points from the study as a whole: What naive subsets generally showed was a larger estimated richness than memory subsets showed.

The germline CDR1 and CDR2 sequences are SGHNT and YYREEE (reference sequence). V lost 2 bases to trimming and J lost 3 bases; unmatched junction nucleotides: 7. This CDR3 has 16 residues. This TCR was recovered from a man younger than 35 in good health. The sequenced sample was naive CD8+ T cells sorted from blood. V usage is TRBV5-4 and J usage is TRBJ2-7; 11 nucleotides agree with TRBD1. The CDR3 here is CASSFQIGTGGYEQYF. CDR3 in DNA: TGTGCCAGCAGCTTCCAGATCGGGACAGGGGGCTACGAGCAGTACTTC. The entire variable domain, with the rest obtained from reference TRBV5-4 and TRBJ2-7, is as follows: ETGVTQSPTHLIKTRGQQVTLRCSSQSGHNTVSWYQQALGQGPQFIFQYYREEENGRGNFPPRFSGLQFPNYSSELNVNALELDDSALYLCASSFQIGTGGYEQYFGPGTRLTVT.